This T cell receptor (beta chain) was sequenced in a study of T cells in Graves' hyperthyroidism and ophthalmopathy. Germline V gives CDR1 SGHRS, CDR2 YFSETQ. The germline V and J ends were trimmed by 2 bases and 5 bases, with 16 bases remaining between them. There are 15 residues in the CDR3. RNA transcripts provided the source from which TCR beta CDR3 regions were amplified. RT-PCR in the first round (using the HTBI primer set) targeted the TCR CDR3. One entry per CDR3 protein, called by TCRdb with MiXCR from the multiplex PCR reads. Of about 300,000 distinct CDR3 sequences in the sample, roughly 19% are singletons; the top ten hold less than 45%.

Sequencing input: blood. This chain connects TRBV5-1 to TRBJ2-5; tentatively, D is TRBD1 or TRBD2 (6 bases each). The sequence was collected from a man over 45 with Graves' ophthalmopathy. The CDR3 sequence is CASSFSRGRGETQYF. DNA of the CDR3: TGCGCCAGCAGCTTCTCCCGGGGGCGCGGGGAGACCCAGTACTTC.